These 7 T cell receptor beta chains were sequenced from one sample in a study of blood T cell repertoires in COVID-19. Data came from immunoSEQ multiplex PCR; TCRdb stores just in-frame clones and leaves some out. The data show roughly 320,000 clones, around 87% seen once. The sample taken for sequencing was peripheral blood. These receptors were collected from a man between 65 and 79 years old with acute or convalescent COVID-19.

This clone was counted a single time. The chain links TRBV6-5 to TRBJ2-2; the match to TRBD2 covers 8 bases. V shed 8 bases and J 3 bases; nucleotides not matched to a gene: 8. Germline V gene data show CDR1 as MNHEY and CDR2 as SVGAGI. The CDR3 covers 15 residues. CDR3 sequence reads: CASAYQREYTGELFF. CDR3 sequence (DNA): TGTGCCAGCGCCTATCAGCGGGAGTACACCGGGGAGCTGTTTTTT.

J is TRBJ2-1 and V is TRBV11-2, with D tentatively TRBD1 (5 bases). The germline V gene has CDR1 SGHAT and CDR2 FQNNGV. V shed 1 base and J shed 0 bases, with 7 bases lying between them. The CDR3 length is 15 residues. The CDR3 sequence is CASSLGTSSYNEQFF. DNA of the CDR3: TGTGCCAGCAGCTTAGGGACAAGCTCCTACAATGAGCAGTTCTTC.

The chain couples TRBV5-4 to TRBJ1-3, with 10 bases identical to TRBD1. The J segment lost 7 bases and the V segment lost 0 bases, leaving 7 bases of the junction unmatched. CDR1 SGHNT and CDR2 YYREEE come from the germline V gene (reference sequence). This CDR3 is built from 16 residues. The CDR3 loop reads CASSLDPPGQGNTIYF. The CDR3 DNA reads TGTGCCAGCAGCTTGGATCCTCCGGGACAGGGGAACACCATATATTTT.

The chain couples TRBV6-2 or TRBV6-3 to TRBJ1-5; D remains ambiguous. V lost 3 bases to trimming and J lost 1 base, with 7 bases between them. The CDR3 covers 14 residues. Looked up from germline, CDR1 is MNHEY and CDR2 is SVGEGT. In nucleotides, the CDR3 is TGTGCCAGCAGTTATCGGGGAAGCAATCAGCCCCAGCATTTT. It encodes CASSYRGSNQPQHF.

The chain combines TRBV6-2 or TRBV6-3 with TRBJ2-7, with 15 bases fitting TRBD2. The CDR3 loop spans 17 amino acids. CDR1 is MNHEY and CDR2 is SVGEGT in the germline V gene. With 2 bases clipped from V and 5 bases from J, the junction kept 7 bases outside the gene matches. The CDR3 loop is CASSYGLAGGPMDEQYF. As DNA, the CDR3 is TGTGCCAGCAGTTACGGACTAGCGGGGGGGCCAATGGACGAGCAGTACTTC.

J is TRBJ2-1 and V is TRBV7-2; a possible D gene is TRBD2 (5 bases). V dropped 5 bases and J dropped 3 bases, with 11 bases sitting between them. The V gene's germline CDR1 is SGHTA and CDR2 FQGNSA. The CDR3 contains 14 residues. The CDR3 sequence: CASSVGVHYNEQFF. Written as DNA, the CDR3 is TGTGCCAGCAGCGTGGGAGTCCACTACAATGAGCAGTTCTTC.

The V and J genes are TRBV9 and TRBJ1-2; 9 bases map to TRBD1. V trimming: 6 bases; J trimming: 8 bases; junction bases outside the gene matches: 11. Germline V CDR1 and CDR2: SGDLS, YYNGEE. The CDR3 consists of 14 residues. CDR3 protein: CASTGTGTSTGYTF. The CDR3 coding sequence is TGTGCCAGCACTGGGACAGGGACTTCTACGGGCTACACCTTC. Combining the CDR3 with reference TRBV9 and TRBJ1-2 gives the whole variable domain DSGVTQTPKHLITATGQRVTLRCSPRSGDLSVYWYQQSLDQGLQFLIQYYNGEERAKGNILERFSAQQFPDLHSELNLSSLELGDSALYFCASTGTGTSTGYTFGSGTRLTVV.